These 3 T cell receptor beta chains originate from one sample sequenced in a study of T cells after yellow fever vaccination. TCRdb reanalysed the 5' RACE reads using MiXCR and keeps one entry per CDR3 protein. The sample lists around 590,000 distinct CDR3 sequences, more than 9% occurring once. The starting material was PBMCs, obtained on the day of the yellow fever booster vaccination. Receptor source: a man between 25 and 39 years old who received the YFV17D yellow fever vaccine.

The CDR3 sequence: CASSLGGGLNNEQFF. CDR3 nucleotide sequence: TGCGCCAGCAGCTTGGGTGGTGGCTTGAATAATGAGCAGTTCTTC. The V call is TRBV5-1, the J call TRBJ2-1; no reliable D call. CDR1 and CDR2 (germline): SGHRS, YFSETQ. V was trimmed by 0 bases and J by 7 bases, leaving 14 bases between them. The CDR3 sequence is 15 residues long.

This clonotype was observed a handful of times. CDR3 bases: TGTGCCAGCAGCCCTGAGAGGTGGGGGAGTACTGAAGCTTTCTTT. This codes for CASSPERWGSTEAFF. The chain couples TRBV7-9 to TRBJ1-1; possibly TRBD1 for D (5 bases). Trimming removed 5 bases from V and 5 bases from J, with 18 bases in between. CDR3 size: 15 residues. CDR1 and CDR2 from the germline V gene are SEHNR and FQNEAQ (reference sequence).

This clonotype was seen more than once but under ten times. The chain links TRBV10-3 to TRBJ1-5; TRBD1 aligns across 7 bases. Germline CDR1 and CDR2: ENHRY and SYGVKD. Trimming removed 6 bases from V and 3 bases from J; junction bases left unmatched: 5. This CDR3 has 14 amino acids. Here the CDR3 reads CAIRGDSSNQPQHF. The CDR3 DNA reads TGTGCCATCAGGGGGGACAGCTCCAATCAGCCCCAGCATTTT.